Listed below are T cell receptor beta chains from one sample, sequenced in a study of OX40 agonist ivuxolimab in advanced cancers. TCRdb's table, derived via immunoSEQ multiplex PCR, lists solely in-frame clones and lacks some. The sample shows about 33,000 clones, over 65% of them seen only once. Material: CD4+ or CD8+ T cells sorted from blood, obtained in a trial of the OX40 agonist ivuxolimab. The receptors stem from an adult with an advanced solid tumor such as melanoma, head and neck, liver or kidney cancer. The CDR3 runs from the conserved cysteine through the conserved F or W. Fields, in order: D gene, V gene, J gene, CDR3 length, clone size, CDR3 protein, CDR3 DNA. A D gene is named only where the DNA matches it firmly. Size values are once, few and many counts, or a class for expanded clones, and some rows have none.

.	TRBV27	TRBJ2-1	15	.	CASQRYSGTYNEQFF	TGTGCCAGCCAGCGGTACAGCGGAACCTACAATGAGCAGTTCTTC
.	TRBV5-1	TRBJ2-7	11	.	CASSLANEQYF	TGCGCCAGCAGCTTGGCCAACGAGCAGTACTTC
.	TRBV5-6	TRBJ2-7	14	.	CASSFGAGSYEQYF	TGTGCCAGCAGCTTTGGGGCAGGGTCCTACGAGCAGTACTTC
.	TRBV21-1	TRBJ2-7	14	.	CASGKGLTPREQYF	TGTGCCAGCGGAAAAGGACTGACCCCTCGGGAGCAGTACTTC
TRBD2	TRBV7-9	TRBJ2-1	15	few	CASGRLAGARNEQFF	TGTGCCAGCGGCAGACTAGCGGGAGCCCGGAATGAGCAGTTCTTC
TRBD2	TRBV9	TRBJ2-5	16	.	CASSYSGLAEVETQYF	TGTGCCAGCAGCTACTCGGGACTAGCGGAAGTCGAGACCCAGTACTTC
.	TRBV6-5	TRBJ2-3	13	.	CASTRGSGQPQYF	TGTGCCAGCACCAGGGGATCCGGCCAGCCCCAGTATTTT
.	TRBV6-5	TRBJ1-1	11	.	CASISGNEAFF	TGTGCCAGCATAAGTGGGAATGAAGCTTTCTTT
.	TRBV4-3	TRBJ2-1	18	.	CASSQGVGAESSYNEQFF	TGCGCCAGCAGCCAAGGGGTTGGGGCGGAGAGCTCCTACAATGAGCAGTTCTTC
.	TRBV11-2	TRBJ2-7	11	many	CASSSDPGQYF	TGTGCCAGCAGCTCTGACCCGGGGCAGTACTTC
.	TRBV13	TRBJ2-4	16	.	CASSLGLSLAKNIQYF	TGTGCCAGCAGCTTAGGACTGAGTCTAGCCAAAAACATTCAGTACTTC
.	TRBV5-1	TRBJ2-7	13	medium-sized	CASSLVPGTEQYF	TGCGCCAGCAGCTTGGTTCCGGGTACCGAGCAGTACTTC
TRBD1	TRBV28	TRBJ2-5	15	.	CASRDGTAYQETQYF	TGTGCCAGCAGGGACGGGACAGCGTACCAAGAGACCCAGTACTTC
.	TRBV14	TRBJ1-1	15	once	CASSLLTGLNTEAFF	TGTGCCAGCAGCCTCTTGACAGGATTGAACACTGAAGCTTTCTTT
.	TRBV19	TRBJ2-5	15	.	CASSNQRQAQETQYF	TGTGCCAGTTCAAATCAGCGACAGGCCCAAGAGACCCAGTACTTC
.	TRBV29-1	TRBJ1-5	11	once	CSVAGPQSQHF	TGCAGCGTTGCCGGGCCCCAGTCCCAGCATTTT
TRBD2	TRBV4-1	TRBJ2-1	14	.	CASSLAGDYNEQFF	TGCGCCAGCAGCCTAGCGGGGGACTACAATGAGCAGTTCTTC
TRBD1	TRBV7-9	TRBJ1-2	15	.	CASSSRGLIIYGYTF	TGTGCCAGCAGCTCGAGGGGGCTGATAATTTATGGCTACACCTTC
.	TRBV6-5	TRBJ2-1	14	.	CASSWGLNYNEQFF	TGTGCCAGCAGTTGGGGGCTGAACTACAATGAGCAGTTCTTC
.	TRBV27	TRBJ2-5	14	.	CASQPSPFGETQYF	TGTGCCAGCCAACCTTCCCCGTTCGGAGAGACCCAGTACTTC
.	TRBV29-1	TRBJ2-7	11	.	CSVVRDYEQYF	TGCAGCGTTGTACGGGACTACGAGCAGTACTTC
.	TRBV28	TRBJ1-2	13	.	CASSFGEYYGYTF	TGTGCCAGCAGTTTTGGGGAATACTATGGCTACACCTTC
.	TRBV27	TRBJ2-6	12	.	CASSSGANVLTF	TGTGCCAGTTCGTCTGGGGCCAACGTCCTGACTTTC
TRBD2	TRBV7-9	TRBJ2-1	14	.	CASSLWTSGSGEFF	TGTGCCAGCAGCCTATGGACTAGCGGGAGTGGAGAGTTCTTC
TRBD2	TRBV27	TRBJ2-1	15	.	CASSLDGTSGREQFF	TGTGCCAGCAGTTTAGATGGGACTAGCGGAAGGGAGCAGTTCTTC
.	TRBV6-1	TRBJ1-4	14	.	CASSESGPLEKLFF	TGTGCCAGCAGTGAGTCGGGGCCTTTGGAAAAACTGTTTTTT
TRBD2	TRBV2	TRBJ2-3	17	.	CASIRGTSGTSTDTQYF	TGTGCCAGCATTCGCGGGACTAGCGGGACCAGCACAGATACGCAGTATTTT
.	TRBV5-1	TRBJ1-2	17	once	CASRSTGTPLGKYGYTF	TGCGCCAGCAGATCCACCGGGACACCCCTCGGAAAATATGGCTACACCTTC
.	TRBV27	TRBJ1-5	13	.	CASSLGRNQPQHF	TGTGCCAGCAGTTTAGGAAGAAATCAGCCCCAGCATTTT
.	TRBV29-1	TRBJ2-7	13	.	CSVRTTGAYEQYF	TGCAGCGTCCGAACTACGGGGGCCTACGAGCAGTACTTC
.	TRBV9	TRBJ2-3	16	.	CATSKWGDTSTDTQYF	TGTGCCACGTCCAAGTGGGGGGATACTAGCACAGATACGCAGTATTTT
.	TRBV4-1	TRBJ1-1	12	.	CASSQDTDEAFF	TGCGCCAGCAGCCAAGATACAGATGAAGCTTTCTTT
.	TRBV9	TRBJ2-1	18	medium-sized	CASSISRDRSGSYNEQFF	TGTGCCAGCAGCATTAGCCGAGACAGGTCCGGATCCTACAATGAGCAGTTCTTC
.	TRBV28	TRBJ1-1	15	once	CASSLGQGFRTEAFF	TGTGCCAGCAGTTTGGGGCAGGGGTTTCGTACTGAAGCTTTCTTT
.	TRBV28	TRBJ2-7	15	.	CASSPPEGSSYEQYF	TGTGCCAGCAGCCCCCCGGAGGGGAGCTCCTACGAGCAGTACTTC
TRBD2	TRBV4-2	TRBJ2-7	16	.	CASSQEGGGISYEQYF	TGTGCCAGCAGCCAAGAAGGCGGGGGGATCTCCTACGAGCAGTACTTC
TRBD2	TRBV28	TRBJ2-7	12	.	CASSLLAGFQYF	TGTGCCAGCAGTTTACTAGCGGGTTTCCAGTACTTC
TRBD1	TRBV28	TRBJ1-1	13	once	CASSYRGRTEAFF	TGTGCCAGCAGCTACAGGGGGCGGACTGAAGCTTTCTTT
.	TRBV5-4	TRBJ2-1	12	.	CASSLGSNEQFF	TGTGCCAGCAGCTTGGGCAGCAATGAGCAGTTCTTC
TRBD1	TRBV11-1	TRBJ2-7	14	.	CASSPGTGDYEQYF	TGTGCCAGCAGCCCCGGGACAGGGGACTACGAGCAGTACTTC
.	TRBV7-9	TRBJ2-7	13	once	CASSPERAWEQYF	TGTGCCAGCAGCCCGGAACGAGCATGGGAGCAGTACTTC
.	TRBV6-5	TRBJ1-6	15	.	CASSYHPDYNSPLHF	TGTGCCAGCAGTTACCACCCCGACTATAATTCACCCCTCCACTTT